One sample yielded the 15 T cell receptor beta chains listed below, sequenced in a study of T cell changes during pregnancy in multiple sclerosis. Using immunoSEQ multiplex PCR, the repertoire was profiled, and TCRdb retains in-frame clones only, with some absent. The sample records tens of thousands of clones, approximately 86% being singletons. The material was peripheral blood, obtained in the first trimester of pregnancy. These receptors all come from a female donor with multiple sclerosis, enrolled in a pregnancy study.

The chain links TRBV5-1 to TRBJ2-7; TRBD2 might be the D (6 bases). V gave up 4 bases and J gave up 2 bases, with 19 bases separating them. The CDR3 has 16 amino acids. The germline gives CDR1 SGHRS, CDR2 YFSETQ. CDR3 in amino acids: CASSQNPGTDTYEQYF. The DNA for the CDR3 is TGCGCCAGCAGCCAAAATCCCGGGACTGACACCTACGAGCAGTACTTC.

The rearrangement links TRBV19 to TRBJ2-3, with TRBD1 as a possible D gene (7 bases). The CDR3 extends over 14 amino acids. Germline CDR1 LNHDA, CDR2 SQIVND (reference sequence). Trimming cost V 8 bases and J 6 bases, with 18 bases left between them. CDR3 protein: CASSFDRAGDTQYF. The CDR3 DNA reads as TGTGCCAGTTCTTTTGACAGGGCGGGGGATACGCAGTATTTT.

This chain links TRBV5-1 with TRBJ2-1; D perhaps matches TRBD1 (7 bases). The germline V gene encodes CDR1 SGHRS and CDR2 YFSETQ. With 3 bases removed from V and 5 bases from J, the gap between germline ends came to 12 bases. This CDR3 is built from 14 residues. CDR3 residues: CASSWGDSDNEQFF. The CDR3 nucleotides read TGCGCCAGCAGCTGGGGGGACAGTGACAATGAGCAGTTCTTC.

This clone came up a few times. The chain has TRBV19 and TRBJ1-1; 9 bases match TRBD1. CDR3 length equals 15 residues. From germline, CDR1 is LNHDA and CDR2 SQIVND (reference sequence). V shed 9 bases, J shed 5 bases, and the junction held 13 bases outside the gene matches. This CDR3 is CASVPGQGFRTEAFF. The CDR3 nucleotides read TGTGCCAGCGTCCCGGGACAGGGATTCCGGACTGAAGCTTTCTTT.

The gene calls are TRBV9 and TRBJ1-2; the match to TRBD1 covers 8 bases. This CDR3 is 15 amino acids long. V dropped 3 bases and J dropped 8; count of bases not matched to a gene: 12. Germline CDR1 is SGDLS and CDR2 is YYNGEE. The CDR3 sequence: CASSGPGGAGVGYTF. Written as DNA, the CDR3 is TGTGCCAGCAGCGGACCAGGGGGCGCGGGGGTAGGCTACACCTTC.

The chain joins TRBV28 to TRBJ2-3; TRBD1 is a possible D gene (6 bases). Germline V CDR1 and CDR2: MDHEN, SYDVKM. Trimming took off 5 bases at V and 1 base at J, with 16 bases between the two ends. The CDR3 sequence is 16 residues long. CDR3 nucleotide sequence: TGTGCCAGCAGTGATCCGGGACAAGGTGGCACAGATACGCAGTATTTT. Protein: CASSDPGQGGTDTQYF.

V is TRBV5-4 and J is TRBJ2-3, with D maybe TRBD2 (5 bases). The length of the CDR3 is 14 residues. Per the germline V gene, CDR1 is SGHNT and CDR2 is YYREEE (reference sequence). The V and J ends lost 2 bases and 0 bases respectively, with 7 bases between them. CDR3 loop: CASSFGVSTDTQYF. The CDR3 DNA is TGTGCCAGCAGCTTCGGGGTCAGCACAGATACGCAGTATTTT.

The rearrangement joins TRBV6-6 to TRBJ2-2; 9 nucleotides match TRBD1. This CDR3 spans 15 amino acids. Per germline, CDR1 MNHNY and CDR2 SVGAGI (reference sequence). V dropped 5 bases and J dropped 6; count of bases not matched to a gene: 7. The CDR3 is CASSPPGTGSGELFF. DNA for the CDR3: TGTGCCAGCAGTCCACCCGGGACAGGGTCCGGGGAGCTGTTTTTT.

The CDR3 sequence is CAGPLGSSYEQYF. CDR3 DNA: TGCGCCGGACCCCTCGGGAGTTCCTACGAGCAGTACTTC. The J gene is TRBJ2-7, the V gene TRBV10-1; possible D gene TRBD2, 6 bases. The CDR3 loop spans 13 amino acids. The germline V and J ends were trimmed by 11 bases and 1 base, with 15 bases remaining between them. CDR1 is WNHNN, CDR2 SYGVQD, per germline (reference sequence).

The chain combines TRBV29-1 with TRBJ1-4, with D hard to call. V shed 1 base and J shed 5 bases, with 11 bases lying between them. This CDR3 has 14 residues. Germline CDR1 SQVTM, CDR2 ANQGSEA. Here the CDR3 DNA reads TGCAGCGTTGAAGCGCCAGGCTCAAATGAAAAACTGTTTTTT. Translation: CSVEAPGSNEKLFF. Full variable domain (missing parts from reference TRBV29-1 and TRBJ1-4): SAVISQKPSRDICQRGTSLTIQCQVDSQVTMMFWYRQQPGQSLTLIATANQGSEATYESGFVIDKFPISRPNLTFSTLTVSNMSPEDSSIYLCSVEAPGSNEKLFFGSGTQLSVL.

J is TRBJ2-7 and V is TRBV5-1; tentatively, D is TRBD2 (6 bases). The CDR3 is 14 residues long. CDR1 is SGHRS and CDR2 is YFSETQ in the germline V gene. V shed 1 base and J shed 4 bases, with 12 bases lying between them. The CDR3 sequence is CASSLPTGAYEQYF. Here the CDR3 DNA reads TGCGCCAGCAGCTTGCCCACGGGAGCGTACGAGCAGTACTTC.

The chain combines TRBV5-1 with TRBJ1-1, with 9 bases identical to TRBD1. The CDR3 runs to 15 residues. Germline V gene lookup returns CDR1 SGHRS and CDR2 YFSETQ. With V trimmed by 0 bases and J by 2 bases, 2 bases remained unmatched. The CDR3 spells CASSLGTGANTEAFF. The CDR3 DNA follows: TGCGCCAGCAGCTTGGGGACAGGGGCTAACACTGAAGCTTTCTTT.

The chain joins TRBV5-5 to TRBJ2-5, with TRBD1 matching over 7 bases. Trimming took 3 bases from V and 5 from J; bases not matched to a gene: 7. Germline CDR1 and CDR2: SGHKS and YYEKEE (reference sequence). This CDR3 contains 14 residues. Written as DNA, the CDR3 is TGTGCCAGCAGCTCCGGACAGGTCCGGGAGACCCAGTACTTC. Translated, it gives CASSSGQVRETQYF.

V is TRBV7-2 and J is TRBJ2-1, with 7 bases lining up with TRBD2. This CDR3 spans 14 amino acids. V shed 3 bases and J 3 bases; nucleotides not matched to a gene: 2. In germline, CDR1 is SGHTA, CDR2 FQGNSA. The CDR3 is CASSFERGYNEQFF. The CDR3 DNA sequence: TGTGCCAGCAGCTTCGAGCGGGGCTACAATGAGCAGTTCTTC.

The J gene is TRBJ2-1, the V gene TRBV28; 7 bases line up with TRBD2. Trimming at V came to 5 bases and at J to 0 bases, leaving 13 bases not matched to a gene. CDR3 length equals 18 residues. The germline V gene has CDR1 MDHEN and CDR2 SYDVKM. The CDR3 spells CASSPPLGGGSSYNEQFF. The CDR3 nucleotides are TGTGCCAGCAGTCCACCCCTCGGAGGCGGGAGCTCCTACAATGAGCAGTTCTTC.